Here is one T cell receptor delta chain with its context. Its target is unknown. The translation of this DNA and the TCRdb protein of a much larger clone differ at residue 18, probably owing to a read error; the protein shown here is translated from the DNA. The sample is drawn from a study of γδ T cells in repeated Plasmodium falciparum infection. Overall study context: Malian gammadelta TCRs were studied during no-transmission periods and across acute malaria episodes.

The germline CDR1 and CDR2 sequences are TSWWSYY and QGS. This CDR3 contains 22 residues. TCRdb reran clone calling via CATT on the multiplex PCR reads. The table records tens of thousands of delta-chain clones, approximately 0.96% of them present only once. Vgamma9/Vdelta2+ and Vdelta2-negative gammadelta T cells were flow-sorted from PBMC for bulk sequencing. Regarding the study as a whole: Malian children's Vdelta2-negative repertoires appeared more expanded and less diverse than Australians'. In Vdelta2-negative, largely Vdelta1+, gammadelta repertoires, repeated controlled infections appeared to drive clonal selection waves.

Material: gamma-delta T cells from blood. The genes are TRDV1 and TRDJ1; 11 bases are shared with TRDD3. This receptor was obtained from a pool of human donors (malaria-infected and uninfected, not separated). This CDR3 reads CALGEPSYGLLGDICYTVKLIF. The CDR3 DNA reads as TGTGCTCTTGGGGAACCTTCCTACGGTCTACTGGGGGATATTTGCTACACCGTTAAACTCATCTTT.